This T cell receptor beta chain was obtained from a study of blood T cell repertoires in COVID-19. Sequencing used immunoSEQ multiplex PCR; TCRdb keeps in-frame clones, though not all of them. The profile shows approximately 280,000 clones, around nine tenths of them singletons. Sequences were obtained from peripheral blood. The TCR comes from a man aged 50-59 years with acute or convalescent COVID-19.

This CDR3 reads CASSGHRQRAGYEQYF. The CDR3 DNA is TGCGCCAGCAGCGGACACAGGCAGCGCGCGGGATACGAGCAGTACTTC. This rearrangement joins TRBV5-1 to TRBJ2-7; possibly TRBD2 for D (6 bases). Trimming left V 4 bases short and J 4 bases short, with 21 bases between. Germline V gives CDR1 SGHRS, CDR2 YFSETQ. CDR3 size: 16 residues.